One and the same sample provided the 20 T cell receptor beta chains below, sequenced in a study of blood T cell repertoires in COVID-19. Profiled with immunoSEQ multiplex PCR; TCRdb holds only in-frame clones, not every one. The sample has 45,000 to 55,000 clones; approximately 87% are singletons. Material for sequencing was peripheral blood. These receptor sequences come from a human donor in a cohort sampled during active COVID-19.

The V and J genes are TRBV7-3 and TRBJ1-5; D perhaps matches TRBD1 (6 bases). With 4 bases removed from V and 4 bases from J, the gap between germline ends came to 26 bases. The germline V gene has CDR1 SGHTA and CDR2 FQGTGA. The CDR3 loop spans 19 amino acids. The CDR3 DNA reads as TGTGCCAGCAGCTCCTCCGACCTCGGGGAGGGGGGGGTAAATCAGCCCCAGCATTTT. Residues: CASSSSDLGEGGVNQPQHF.

The chain has TRBV27 and TRBJ2-7, with D possibly being TRBD1 (7 bases). The germline gives CDR1 MNHEY, CDR2 SMNVEV (reference sequence). The CDR3 runs to 13 residues. Deletions cut 0 bases from V and 7 bases from J, with 10 bases between. In DNA form, the CDR3 reads TGTGCCAGCAGTTTATCGACAGGGAGGGAGCAGTACTTC. This translates into CASSLSTGREQYF.

The genes are TRBV25-1 and TRBJ2-4, with D possibly being TRBD2 (5 bases). The germline V gene has CDR1 MGHDK and CDR2 SYGVNS. The CDR3 spans 15 residues. Deletions cut 3 bases from V and 0 bases from J, with 9 bases between. CDR3 protein: CASSDSVAAKNIQYF. In nucleotides, the CDR3 is TGTGCCAGCAGTGATAGCGTGGCAGCCAAAAACATTCAGTACTTC.

CDR3 residues: CASRTQETQYF. The DNA for the CDR3 is TGTGCCAGCAGGACACAAGAGACCCAGTACTTC. The J gene is TRBJ2-5, the V gene TRBV27; D unresolved. The germline V gene has CDR1 MNHEY and CDR2 SMNVEV (reference sequence). The germline V and J ends were trimmed by 6 bases and 2 bases, with 4 bases remaining between them. CDR3 length: 11 residues.

The chain has TRBV18 and TRBJ1-5; 8 bases map to TRBD1. CDR3 length equals 17 residues. Germline V gives CDR1 KGHSH, CDR2 LQKENI. Germline trimming cut 2 bases from V and 3 bases from J; bases unmatched to any gene: 9. In DNA form, the CDR3 reads TGTGCCAGCTCACCAGGATTCAGGGGGCTAAACAATCAGCCCCAGCATTTT. It translates to CASSPGFRGLNNQPQHF.

This clone was recorded a few times. V gene TRBV6-6 combines with J gene TRBJ2-7; 16 bases line up with TRBD2. J lost 2 bases, V lost 5 bases, and 9 bases had no gene match. Germline values: CDR1 MNHNY, CDR2 SVGAGI (reference sequence). There are 18 residues in the CDR3. DNA for the CDR3: TGTGCCAGCAGTCTTGGGACTAGCGGGGGGGCGATCCCCTACGAGCAGTACTTC. This sequence encodes CASSLGTSGGAIPYEQYF.

The chain combines TRBV5-6 with TRBJ2-7, with D maybe TRBD2 (6 bases). From germline, CDR1 is SGHDT and CDR2 YYEEEE. This CDR3 contains 15 residues. Trimming removed 2 bases from V and 3 bases from J, with 15 bases in between. The CDR3 spells CASSFTPGTDYEQYF. The CDR3 region has the DNA TGTGCCAGCAGCTTTACCCCCGGGACTGACTACGAGCAGTACTTC.

Details on this clone: Distinct nucleotide sequences in the sample also encode this CDR3. The chain joins TRBV5-1 to TRBJ2-7; 7 nucleotides agree with TRBD1. The germline gives CDR1 SGHRS, CDR2 YFSETQ. There are 14 residues in the CDR3. Trimming removed 0 bases from V and 2 bases from J; junction bases left unmatched: 2. The CDR3 loop reads CASSLEGGPYEQYF. CDR3 DNA sequence: TGCGCCAGCAGCTTGGAAGGGGGCCCCTACGAGCAGTACTTC.

This sequence joins TRBV12-3 or TRBV12-4 and TRBJ1-1; no clear D gene. V lost 6 bases and J lost 4, with 12 bases in between. CDR3 size: 13 residues. The CDR3 is CASSFTAGTEAFF. CDR3 sequence (DNA): TGTGCCAGCAGCTTCACAGCGGGCACTGAAGCTTTCTTT.

In this sample, this clone turned up a few times. CDR3 region: CASSQLGTGSSNSPLHF. CDR3 bases: TGCGCCAGCAGCCAACTAGGGACAGGGAGTAGCAATTCACCCCTCCACTTT. The V and J genes are TRBV4-3 and TRBJ1-6; 9 bases are shared with TRBD1. V gave up 2 bases and J gave up 7 bases; unmatched junction bases: 9. This CDR3 region has 17 residues. Germline V lookup: CDR1 LGHNA, CDR2 YSLEER.

V usage is TRBV14 and J usage is TRBJ2-3; D might be TRBD2 (5 bases). Germline-derived CDR1 and CDR2 are SGHDN and FVKESK. The V gene lost 1 base and the J gene lost 0 bases, with 14 bases spanning the gap. The CDR3 covers 17 residues. The CDR3 sequence is CASSQAADLSSTDTQYF. The CDR3 region has the DNA TGTGCCAGCAGCCAAGCAGCGGACCTCTCTAGCACAGATACGCAGTATTTT.

The chain combines TRBV7-9 with TRBJ1-1; 7 bases match TRBD1. Germline CDR1 and CDR2: SEHNR and FQNEAQ (reference sequence). The length of the CDR3 is 12 residues. The J segment lost 6 bases and the V segment lost 3 bases, leaving 1 base of the junction unmatched. CDR3 sequence reads: CASSFTGAEAFF. DNA for the CDR3: TGTGCCAGCAGCTTTACAGGGGCTGAAGCTTTCTTT.

The chain couples TRBV15 to TRBJ1-5, with a weak D call TRBD1 (5 bases). CDR1 is LNHNV and CDR2 is YYDKDF in the germline V gene (reference sequence). This CDR3 is 15 amino acids long. V shed 8 bases and J shed 9 bases, with 23 bases lying between them. Here the CDR3 reads CATLGGGTRSRPQHF. For the CDR3, the DNA is TGTGCCACCTTGGGTGGCGGGACCCGATCACGGCCCCAGCATTTT.

This clone was seen once. The chain carries TRBV6-1 and TRBJ1-3, with D maybe TRBD1 (5 bases). The CDR3 length is 15 residues. The germline V gene encodes CDR1 MNHNS and CDR2 SASEGT. The germline V and J ends were trimmed by 1 base and 4 bases, with 11 bases remaining between them. The CDR3 DNA follows: TGTGCCAGCAGTGAAGGCGGGGCCTCCGGAAACACCATATATTTT. Its translation: CASSEGGASGNTIYF.

This clone was seen more than once but under ten times. The J gene is TRBJ1-1, the V gene TRBV29-1; D gene ambiguous. Germline V lookup: CDR1 SQVTM, CDR2 ANQGSEA. Trimming stripped 8 bases from V and 2 bases from J, with 9 bases between. The CDR3 loop spans 11 amino acids. The CDR3 DNA sequence: TGCAGCTCTTCGGTTAACACTGAAGCTTTCTTT. It specifies CSSSVNTEAFF.

This clone showed up just once. This chain joins TRBV7-2 and TRBJ1-5; unclear D gene. CDR3 length equals 15 residues. V shed 4 bases and J shed 1 base, with 11 bases lying between them. Germline V lookup: CDR1 SGHTA, CDR2 FQGNSA. For the CDR3, the DNA is TGTGCCAGCAGCTCAGCCACAGTAAGCAATCAGCCCCAGCATTTT. Protein product: CASSSATVSNQPQHF.

The CDR3 DNA is TGTGCCAGCAGTCAGTCGGGGGGAGCCTACAATGAGCAGTTCTTC. This translates into CASSQSGGAYNEQFF. This rearrangement joins TRBV28 to TRBJ2-1; TRBD2 agrees at 7 bases. The length of the CDR3 is 15 residues. In germline, CDR1 is MDHEN, CDR2 SYDVKM. V dropped 5 bases and J dropped 2; count of bases not matched to a gene: 6.

This rearrangement joins TRBV7-2 to TRBJ2-1; D remains ambiguous. The CDR3 extends over 13 amino acids. CDR1 is SGHTA and CDR2 is FQGNSA in the germline V gene. V was pared by 5 bases and J by 0 bases, with 5 bases between. Here the CDR3 DNA reads TGTGCCAGCAGCCCCCGCTCCTACAATGAGCAGTTCTTC. Translating gives CASSPRSYNEQFF.

The sample holds many counts of this clone. The gene calls are TRBV7-9 and TRBJ1-2; TRBD1 aligns across 7 bases. The J segment lost 4 bases and the V segment lost 4 bases, leaving 6 bases of the junction unmatched. CDR1 SEHNR and CDR2 FQNEAQ come from the germline V gene (reference sequence). CDR3 length equals 14 residues. The CDR3 DNA reads as TGTGCCAGCAGCTCACAGGGGATCCCCTATGGCTACACCTTC. Its protein is CASSSQGIPYGYTF.

The chain uses TRBV5-4 and TRBJ1-2; 9 bases match TRBD1. Germline assignment: CDR1 SGHNT and CDR2 YYREEE (reference sequence). V lost 5 bases, J lost 7 bases, and 6 bases stayed unmatched. The CDR3 has 13 residues. CDR3: CASRPGQGSGYTF. In DNA, the CDR3 is TGTGCCAGCAGACCGGGACAGGGCTCTGGCTACACCTTC.